This T cell receptor (beta chain) was identified during a study of blood T cell repertoires in COVID-19. Participant-reported clinical history was the basis for cohort assignment. Clones were sequenced by immunoSEQ multiplex PCR, and TCRdb holds only the in-frame ones, with some missing. The table lists hundreds of thousands of clones, 80% to 90% of them singletons, with more than 0.95% in the top ten. Trimming at V came to 5 bases and at J to 0 bases, leaving 7 bases not matched to a gene. CDR3 length: 16 amino acids. Germline V gene data show CDR1 as SNHLY and CDR2 as FYNNEI. The sequenced material came from PBMCs or T cells enriched from blood (not recorded which). The V call is TRBV2, the J call TRBJ2-1; 7 positions agree with TRBD2. The TCR originated in a man aged 25 to 45 who had recovered from COVID-19. The CDR3 spells CASSTSAMSSYNEQFF. CDR3 bases: TGTGCCAGCAGTACTAGCGCGATGAGCTCCTACAATGAGCAGTTCTTC. Using reference TRBV2 and TRBJ2-1 for the parts outside the CDR3, the full variable domain is EPEVTQTPSHQVTQMGQEVILRCVPISNHLYFYWYRQILGQKVEFLVSFYNNEISEKSEIFDDQFSVERPDGSNFTLKIRSTKLEDSAMYFCASSTSAMSSYNEQFFGPGTRLTVL.